These 8 T cell receptor beta chains were sequenced from one sample in a study of control samples from healthy donors and cancer patients. Sequencing was performed with immunoSEQ multiplex PCR; in TCRdb, only in-frame clones are kept and a portion is missing. Of 45,000 to 60,000 clones listed, 85% to 95% were seen once; the top ten hold 4%. Sequenced input: blood. These receptors all stem from a man in his thirties or forties in good health.

The chain carries TRBV20-1 and TRBJ2-5; no firm D call. Looked up from germline, CDR1 is DFQATT and CDR2 is SNEGSKA (reference sequence). The V end lost 5 bases, the J end lost 11 bases, and 6 bases lay between the germline ends. The CDR3 is made up of 8 amino acids. CDR3 protein: CSAPVQYF. CDR3 DNA sequence: TGCAGTGCTCCAGTACAGTACTTC.

This chain joins TRBV19 and TRBJ2-7, with D perhaps matching TRBD1 or TRBD2 (6 bases each). In germline, CDR1 is LNHDA, CDR2 SQIVND (reference sequence). Trimming cost V 1 base and J 3 bases, with 13 bases left between them. The CDR3 length is 15 residues. CDR3 nucleotides: TGTGCCAGTAGTATAGGGGGCGGGACACTCTACGAGCAGTACTTC. It encodes CASSIGGGTLYEQYF. Looking up the rest from reference TRBV19 and TRBJ2-7 gives the full variable domain: DGGITQSPKYLFRKEGQNVTLSCEQNLNHDAMYWYRQDPGQGLRLIYYSQIVNDFQKGDIAEGYSVSREKKESFPLTVTSAQKNPTAFYLCASSIGGGTLYEQYFGPGTRLTVT.

The chain links TRBV27 to TRBJ2-1, with 10 bases matching TRBD2. V shed 3 bases and J 12 bases; nucleotides not matched to a gene: 5. Germline V gene data show CDR1 as MNHEY and CDR2 as SMNVEV (reference sequence). The CDR3 length is 13 residues. As DNA, the CDR3 is TGTGCCAGCAGTTTCACCCCTAGCGGGGGGCAGTTCTTC. This sequence encodes CASSFTPSGGQFF.

Comments on this clone: The CDR3 carries no conserved terminal phenylalanine or tryptophan, so it likely arises from a read error. Because the CDR3's place on the DNA is in doubt, the DNA is left out and the CDR3 is given as listed by TCRdb. This chain links TRBV11-2 with TRBJ1-2. Germline V CDR1 and CDR2: SGHAT, FQNNGV. The CDR3 is 14 amino acids in total, end residues counted. CDR3 sequence reads: CASRSPAQDTTYAV.

V usage is TRBV2 and J usage is TRBJ1-1; TRBD1 might be the D (6 bases). The germline V gene has CDR1 SNHLY and CDR2 FYNNEI. Deletions cut 7 bases from V and 8 bases from J, with 14 bases between. The CDR3 covers 12 residues. CDR3 in DNA: TGTGCCAGCAAAGGGGGGGGCCAGGAAGCTTTCTTT. Its protein is CASKGGGQEAFF.

V gene TRBV10-3 combines with J gene TRBJ2-7; 10 nucleotides align to TRBD1. The CDR3 totals 12 residues. Trimming took 10 bases from V and 2 from J; bases not matched to a gene: 2. In germline, CDR1 is ENHRY, CDR2 SYGVKD. For the CDR3, the DNA is TGTGCCACGGGGACAGGGGCCTACGAGCAGTACTTC. This gives the protein CATGTGAYEQYF.

This clone was counted only a few times. The rearrangement links TRBV7-6 to TRBJ1-3, with TRBD1 matching over 7 bases. The CDR3 contains 15 residues. CDR1 SGHVS and CDR2 FNYEAQ come from the germline V gene. Trimming removed 1 base from V and 0 bases from J; junction bases left unmatched: 0. The CDR3 DNA reads TGTGCCAGCAGCTTAGGACAGGGCTCTGGAAACACCATATATTTT. Amino acid sequence: CASSLGQGSGNTIYF.

The chain is built from TRBV6-5 and TRBJ1-6; 10 bases are a match to TRBD1. The CDR3 covers 15 residues. Germline V CDR1 and CDR2: MNHEY, SVGAGI. With V trimmed by 8 bases and J by 8 bases, 9 bases remained unmatched. CDR3: CASPETGGEYSPLHF. CDR3 nucleotide sequence: TGTGCCAGCCCGGAGACAGGGGGCGAGTATTCACCCCTCCACTTT.